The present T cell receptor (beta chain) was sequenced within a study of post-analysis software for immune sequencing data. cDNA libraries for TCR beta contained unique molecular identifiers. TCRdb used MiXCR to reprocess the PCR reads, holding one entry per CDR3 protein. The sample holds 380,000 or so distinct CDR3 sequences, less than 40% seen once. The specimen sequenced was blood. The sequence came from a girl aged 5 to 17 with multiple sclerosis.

Written as DNA, the CDR3 is TGTGCCAGCAGTCCCCCGGTAGGGAACACTGAAGCTTTCTTT. Its translation is CASSPPVGNTEAFF. V and J are TRBV12-3 or TRBV12-4 and TRBJ1-1; no clear D. Trimming stripped 5 bases from V and 1 base from J, with 11 bases between. This CDR3 has 14 residues.